This entry concerns a single T cell receptor (beta chain). This clonotype appeared a few times. Its antigen is not yet known. There are no base qualities to consult, and no much larger clone falls within one base. Relative to germline, V is missing 4 bases and J is missing 4 bases, with 3 bases of the junction outside any gene match. The CDR3 goes from the cysteine to the phenylalanine over 13 residues. The kept DNA is CDR3 alone, 39 bases in frame from the first base. Sequences SGHTA (CDR1) and FQGNSA (CDR2) are obtained from the germline V gene. This entry comes from a study of CD8+CD57+ T cells in acquired aplastic anemia (dated by TCRdb to between 2018 and 2020). Describing the broader study: On average, sorted CD4+ and CD8+ cells yielded around 3.4 ug of extracted DNA, with a range of roughly 0.18 to 30 ug. Healthy donor samples averaged approximately 10 million reads for CD4+ and 11 million to 12 million for CD8+ cells. The paper's findings and limits, for the study overall: CD8+ Simpson's diversity did not differ significantly between patients and healthy controls (P=0.060). Around 30 CD8+ CDR3 sequences were shared between patients and controls but appeared highly expressed in patients and within their immunodominant clones.

The study deep-sequenced TCR repertoires of sorted CD4+ and CD8+ blood T cells from severe aplastic anemia patients and healthy subjects. Ficoll-Paque density gradient centrifugation was used to isolate peripheral blood mononuclear cells. Before DNA was extracted, CD4+ and CD8+ T cells were sorted using either FACS or magnetic beads. Genomic DNA was used as template for profiling of TCR beta VDJ combinations and CDR3 sequences. TCR repertoire sequencing was run on an Illumina HiSeq 2000. Processing in the source paper ran as follows. Repertoires were assessed using TRBV/TRBJ rearrangement plots, CDR3 size and DJ length profiles, and Simpson's diversity index. Whichever DNA sequence was most abundant in the deep sequencing data was defined as the immunodominant clone. CDR3 amino acid sequences were checked for sharing across subjects and were also compared against the VDJdb database and published repertoires. TCRdb redid the processing of the public reads, applying fastp at Q25 and MiXCR, and retained in-frame beta chains. Every distinct CDR3 protein forms one entry, paired with its most common genes and DNA. TCRdb's processing, not the authors' own work, is the source of the V and J calls. In this sample the table shows 400,000 to 500,000 distinct CDR3 sequences, around 72% of which occur a single time. The ten top clones hold 3.5% to 4.5% of the sample.

Sample: sorted CD4+, CD8+, or CD8+CD57+ T cells (not recorded which) from PBMCs. This clonotype was sampled from a human donor in good health, serving as a control. This chain is built from TRBV7-2 and TRBJ2-7; 8 nucleotides in the junction match TRBD2. The CDR3 protein sequence reads: CASSSLAGYEQYF. The nucleotide sequence reads as follows: TGTGCCAGCAGCTCATTAGCGGGGTACGAGCAGTACTTC.